This T cell receptor (beta chain) was recovered during a study of spatial heterogeneity in lung cancer. Across the whole study: Detection of beta-chain sequences consistently exceeded that of alpha-chain sequences.

This clonotype was seen repeatedly, ten times or more. Germline V gives CDR1 SGHRS, CDR2 YFSETQ. This CDR3 contains 14 residues. V lost 6 bases to trimming and J lost 10 bases, with 20 bases between them. The library protocol tagged each TCR cDNA with a unique molecular identifier. MiXCR, applied by TCRdb to the 5' RACE reads, yields one record per CDR3 protein. The data contain about 10,000 distinct CDR3 sequences, more than 6% of them singletons. Time point denoted: sample taken at primary tumor resection. Unsorted tumor, nontumor lung tissue or cryopreserved PBMC supplied the whole RNA. The specimen comprised normal lung tissue next to the tumor, sampled at surgery. The chain employs TRBV5-1 and TRBJ2-1; either TRBD1 or TRBD2 may fit D (6 bases each). The source of this sequence is a male donor with early-stage non-small cell lung cancer. CDR3 DNA sequence: TGCGCCAGCACCGTGGGGGGCGGTATAGGCGAGCAGTTCTTC. It encodes CASTVGGGIGEQFF.